This TCR beta chain was sequenced for a study of blood T cell repertoires in COVID-19. V lost 3 bases to trimming and J lost 10 bases; unmatched junction nucleotides: 8. Germline CDR1 is SGHTS and CDR2 is YDEGEE. The CDR3 contains 13 residues. Participants were aged about 18 to 100 years from some 24 US areas. Symptom resolution, clearance, or two negative PCRs marked donors in Cohort 3 as recovered. As processed by the authors: Amplification from reference gene primers served as the basis for estimated nucleated cell counts. The assay was immunoSEQ multiplex PCR, and TCRdb's table has in-frame clones only and misses some. V and J calls and clone size are those listed in that table; D and trimming were worked out from the DNA. The repertoire consists of some 140,000 clones, with roughly 83% occurring once and the leading ten covering 9.2%.

The sequenced sample consisted of PBMCs or T cells enriched from blood (not recorded which). This chain uses TRBV5-8 with TRBJ2-7; 9 positions match TRBD1. This TCR derives from a man aged 50 to 60 who had recovered from COVID-19. Here the CDR3 DNA reads TGTGCCAGCAGCTGGGACAGGGAAGGGAGACAGTACTTC. This sequence encodes CASSWDREGRQYF.